The 26 T cell receptor beta chains given below trace back to one sample, sequenced in a study of blood T cell repertoires in COVID-19 (dated by TCRdb to about 2020). The library was made by the immunoSEQ multiplex PCR assay. Held by TCRdb, this immuneACCESS table contains in-frame sequences only and omits some clones. Under half of the omission traces to an unresolved V gene where checked; the cause of the rest is unknown. For this sample the table gives more than 40,000 clones, of which 80% to 90% were detected only once. Around 16% of the sample is taken by the ten largest. Sequenced sample: peripheral blood. Receptors were obtained from a human donor in a cohort sampled during active COVID-19. The donor label of this sample is uncertain.

The chain has TRBV19 and TRBJ2-5; a weak D match, TRBD2 (6 bases). The CDR3 is made up of 13 amino acids. Trimming shortened V by 3 bases and J by 4 bases, and 9 bases separated the two germline ends. Germline V gene data show CDR1 as LNHDA and CDR2 as SQIVND (reference sequence). The CDR3 sequence: CASSMGGRETQYF. The CDR3 DNA reads TGTGCCAGTAGTATGGGGGGAAGAGAGACCCAGTACTTC. The whole variable domain, remainder taken from reference TRBV19 and TRBJ2-5, is DGGITQSPKYLFRKEGQNVTLSCEQNLNHDAMYWYRQDPGQGLRLIYYSQIVNDFQKGDIAEGYSVSREKKESFPLTVTSAQKNPTAFYLCASSMGGRETQYFGPGTRLLVL.

In DNA, the CDR3 is TGCGCCAGCAGCTTGGGGGCCTCTGGGGCCAACGTCCTGACTTTC. Amino acid sequence: CASSLGASGANVLTF. The chain carries TRBV5-1 and TRBJ2-6; D gene unclear. The CDR3 loop spans 15 amino acids. V gave up 0 bases and J gave up 0 bases, with 4 bases separating them. Germline values: CDR1 SGHRS, CDR2 YFSETQ.

The chain has TRBV7-2 and TRBJ1-2; weak D call: TRBD1 (5 bases). V was trimmed by 4 bases and J by 7 bases, leaving 13 bases between them. This CDR3 is 13 amino acids long. The V gene's germline CDR1 is SGHTA and CDR2 FQGNSA. This CDR3 is CASSYRGSGGYTF. CDR3 coding DNA: TGTGCCAGCAGCTACCGGGGGTCCGGTGGCTACACCTTC.

The V gene is TRBV5-4, the J gene TRBJ2-3, with a tentative D call TRBD2 (7 bases). With 2 bases removed from V and 1 base from J, the gap between germline ends came to 8 bases. The CDR3 loop spans 14 amino acids. CDR1 is SGHNT, CDR2 YYREEE, per germline (reference sequence). The CDR3 nucleotides read TGTGCCAGCAGCTTAGGGGGGGGCACAGATACGCAGTATTTT. This encodes CASSLGGGTDTQYF.

The chain links TRBV28 to TRBJ2-5, with a weak D call TRBD1 (5 bases). Trimming removed 4 bases from V and 2 bases from J, with 5 bases in between. The CDR3 extends over 12 amino acids. Germline assignment: CDR1 MDHEN and CDR2 SYDVKM. CDR3 amino acids: CASSSGQETQYF. DNA of the CDR3: TGTGCCAGCAGTTCAGGGCAAGAGACCCAGTACTTC.

The J gene is TRBJ1-1, the V gene TRBV6-5; 8 nucleotides align to TRBD1. This CDR3 contains 15 residues. The junction had 4 bases not matched to a gene; V was cut back by 4 bases and J by 0 bases. From germline, CDR1 is MNHEY and CDR2 SVGAGI. The CDR3 sequence is CASSLQTGVNTEAFF. The CDR3 region has the DNA TGTGCCAGCAGTTTGCAGACAGGGGTGAACACTGAAGCTTTCTTT.

The chain links TRBV19 to TRBJ1-1, with D hard to call. CDR1 and CDR2 (germline): LNHDA, SQIVND (reference sequence). The ends were cut back, 4 bases at V and 6 bases at J, with 18 bases in the middle. The CDR3 totals 15 residues. CDR3 sequence (DNA): TGTGCCAGTAGTAGCAACAGCTATGGGAGATCTGAAGCTTTCTTT. This translates into CASSSNSYGRSEAFF.

This chain uses TRBV6-5 with TRBJ1-1, with D perhaps TRBD1 (6 bases). From germline, CDR1 is MNHEY and CDR2 SVGAGI. The CDR3 spans 15 residues. V lost 7 bases to trimming and J lost 0 bases, with 15 bases between them. CDR3 sequence (DNA): TGTGCCAGCATCAGGGGCTACGGTATGAACACTGAAGCTTTCTTT. This codes for CASIRGYGMNTEAFF.

The genes are TRBV18 and TRBJ1-1; D perhaps matches TRBD1 (5 bases). This CDR3 comprises 15 residues. Germline CDR1 is KGHSH and CDR2 is LQKENI. Trimming left V 5 bases short and J 3 bases short, with 16 bases between. This chain's CDR3 is CASSFRVPGDTEAFF. CDR3 DNA sequence: TGTGCCAGCTCATTCCGGGTCCCGGGGGACACTGAAGCTTTCTTT.

For the CDR3, the DNA is TGTGCCAGCAGCCAACCCTTTTACTCTGGGGCCAACGTCCTGACTTTC. Translating it yields CASSQPFYSGANVLTF. The chain recombines TRBV3-1 (or the pseudogene TRBV3-2) with TRBJ2-6; D gene ambiguous. The length of the CDR3 is 16 residues. Trimming cost V 2 bases and J 0 bases, with 8 bases left between them. Germline CDR1 and CDR2: LGHDT and YNNKEL (reference sequence).

The chain joins TRBV5-1 to TRBJ1-4; 9 bases line up with TRBD1. CDR3 length equals 13 residues. Germline V gives CDR1 SGHRS, CDR2 YFSETQ. Losses at the gene ends were 7 bases for V and 2 bases for J; bases not matched to a gene: 0. The CDR3 DNA is TGCGCCAGCGGGACAGGGACTAATGAAAAACTGTTTTTT. Translation gives CASGTGTNEKLFF. The variable domain in full, with the rest retrieved from reference TRBV5-1 and TRBJ1-4, is KAGVTQTPRYLIKTRGQQVTLSCSPISGHRSVSWYQQTPGQGLQFLFEYFSETQRNKGNFPGRFSGRQFSNSRSEMNVSTLELGDSALYLCASGTGTNEKLFFGSGTQLSVL.

The chain's CDR3 is CSVGTGTGNTGELFF. CDR3 in DNA: TGCAGCGTTGGTACCGGGACAGGGAACACCGGGGAGCTGTTTTTT. The V and J genes are TRBV29-1 and TRBJ2-2; 8 nucleotides align to TRBD1. J gave up 1 base and V 4 bases, and 5 bases lay outside the gene matches. Per germline, CDR1 SQVTM and CDR2 ANQGSEA. This CDR3 has 15 residues.

CDR3 nucleotide sequence: TGTGCCAGCAGTGGAGGATGGACAGGGAGTACTGAAGCTTTCTTT. It specifies CASSGGWTGSTEAFF. The chain combines TRBV2 with TRBJ1-1; 8 nucleotides line up with TRBD1. Trimming removed 4 bases from V and 5 bases from J; junction bases left unmatched: 9. Germline CDR1 SNHLY, CDR2 FYNNEI. This CDR3 has 15 amino acids.

This clone came up once. The V gene is TRBV5-4, the J gene TRBJ2-3, with 9 bases fitting TRBD2. The length of the CDR3 is 14 residues. V shed 4 bases and J 1 base; nucleotides not matched to a gene: 1. Per the germline V gene, CDR1 is SGHNT and CDR2 is YYREEE (reference sequence). The CDR3 bases are TGTGCCAGCAGCATAGCGGGGGGCACAGATACGCAGTATTTT. Protein sequence: CASSIAGGTDTQYF.

The rearrangement links TRBV18 to TRBJ1-1, with 8 bases identical to TRBD1. Per germline, CDR1 KGHSH and CDR2 LQKENI. With 6 bases clipped from V and 6 bases from J, the junction kept 9 bases outside the gene matches. The CDR3 is made up of 14 amino acids. CDR3 loop: CASSYGTGGSEAFF. The CDR3 DNA is TGTGCCAGCTCCTACGGGACAGGAGGATCTGAAGCTTTCTTT. Combining the CDR3 with reference TRBV18 and TRBJ1-1 gives the whole variable domain NAGVMQNPRHLVRRRGQEARLRCSPMKGHSHVYWYRQLPEEGLKFMVYLQKENIIDESGMPKERFSAEFPKEGPSILRIQQVVRGDSAAYFCASSYGTGGSEAFFGQGTRLTVV.

The gene calls are TRBV2 and TRBJ1-2, with D perhaps matching TRBD1 (6 bases). V was clipped by 4 bases and J by 4 bases, with 16 bases between them. CDR3 size: 15 residues. The germline gives CDR1 SNHLY, CDR2 FYNNEI. The CDR3 region is CASSVSAGAGYGYTF. The CDR3 DNA follows: TGTGCCAGCAGTGTATCGGCGGGGGCGGGCTATGGCTACACCTTC.

V and J are TRBV10-3 and TRBJ1-2; D gene unclear. Trimming pared 7 bases from V and 6 bases from J, leaving 15 bases between. The CDR3 runs to 13 residues. Germline V CDR1 and CDR2: ENHRY, SYGVKD. In nucleotides, the CDR3 is TGTGCCATCAACCACGGGGATGTAAATGGCTACACCTTC. Translated, it gives CAINHGDVNGYTF.

The chain links TRBV30 to TRBJ1-3; D is unclear. V gave up 5 bases and J gave up 5 bases, with 7 bases separating them. CDR1 and CDR2 (germline): GTSNPN, SVGIG (reference sequence). This CDR3 has 11 residues. The DNA for the CDR3 is TGTGCCTGGTCAGATAGAAACACCATATATTTT. Protein product: CAWSDRNTIYF.

This clone has more than one count but fewer than ten. This chain's CDR3 is CASSSRDRGNSPLHF. The CDR3 nucleotides are TGTGCCAGCTCATCCCGGGACAGGGGCAATTCACCCCTCCACTTT. The V and J genes are TRBV18 and TRBJ1-6, with 10 bases identical to TRBD1. Germline lookup yields CDR1 KGHSH and CDR2 LQKENI. The V and J ends lost 5 bases and 7 bases, in that order; junction bases with no gene match: 5. CDR3 length: 15 amino acids.

The gene calls are TRBV28 and TRBJ1-1; no definite D call. Germline V gene sequence: CDR1 MDHEN, CDR2 SYDVKM. The CDR3 totals 15 residues. Trimming pared 7 bases from V and 1 base from J, leaving 16 bases between. CDR3 in amino acids: CASTYSGIRNTEAFF. In nucleotides, the CDR3 is TGTGCCAGCACCTATTCCGGGATTAGGAACACTGAAGCTTTCTTT.

The genes are TRBV3-1 (or the pseudogene TRBV3-2) and TRBJ1-2, with D maybe TRBD1 (5 bases). Germline V gene sequence: CDR1 LGHDT, CDR2 YNNKEL (reference sequence). This CDR3 comprises 15 residues. V lost 1 base, J lost 4 bases, and 13 bases lay in between. The chain's CDR3 is CASSQGGRLSYGYTF. The DNA for the CDR3 is TGTGCCAGCAGCCAAGGGGGCCGCCTTAGCTATGGCTACACCTTC.

The rearrangement joins TRBV5-1 to TRBJ1-6; a weak D match, TRBD1 (5 bases). Germline V gives CDR1 SGHRS, CDR2 YFSETQ. There are 15 residues in the CDR3. Trimming pared 4 bases from V and 6 bases from J, leaving 14 bases between. The CDR3 sequence: CASSIDNQGNSPLHF. The CDR3 region has the DNA TGCGCCAGCAGCATCGATAACCAGGGTAATTCACCCCTCCACTTT.

The rearrangement joins TRBV5-1 to TRBJ2-1; TRBD2 matches 7 bases. The CDR3 is 16 residues long. Per germline, CDR1 SGHRS and CDR2 YFSETQ. The junction had 5 bases not matched to a gene; V was cut back by 0 bases and J by 2 bases. CDR3: CASSLVGGETYNEQFF. The DNA for the CDR3 is TGCGCCAGCAGCTTGGTTGGGGGGGAAACCTACAATGAGCAGTTCTTC.

The chain uses TRBV19 and TRBJ2-6; D perhaps matches TRBD1 (7 bases). The CDR3 runs to 19 residues. Trimming removed 3 bases at V and 4 bases at J, with 22 bases between. CDR1 is LNHDA, CDR2 SQIVND, per germline (reference sequence). The CDR3 coding sequence is TGTGCCAGTAGTATGAGGGGAGGCAGGGGGATCGCGGGGGCCAACGTCCTGACTTTC. This sequence encodes CASSMRGGRGIAGANVLTF.

This chain links TRBV28 with TRBJ1-2; possibly TRBD1 for D (6 bases). V was clipped by 5 bases and J by 4 bases, with 17 bases between them. CDR1 and CDR2 from the germline V gene are MDHEN and SYDVKM. The CDR3 runs to 15 residues. The CDR3: CASSATGFGGYGYTF. The CDR3, as DNA: TGTGCCAGCAGTGCTACAGGGTTTGGTGGCTATGGCTACACCTTC.

The V gene is TRBV7-9, the J gene TRBJ1-2; D is ambiguous. The germline V gene encodes CDR1 SEHNR and CDR2 FQNEAQ (reference sequence). CDR3 size: 13 residues. The V end lost 4 bases, the J end lost 0 bases, and 6 bases lay between the germline ends. The CDR3: CASSSDSNYGYTF. The CDR3 coding sequence is TGTGCCAGCAGCTCAGATTCTAACTATGGCTACACCTTC.